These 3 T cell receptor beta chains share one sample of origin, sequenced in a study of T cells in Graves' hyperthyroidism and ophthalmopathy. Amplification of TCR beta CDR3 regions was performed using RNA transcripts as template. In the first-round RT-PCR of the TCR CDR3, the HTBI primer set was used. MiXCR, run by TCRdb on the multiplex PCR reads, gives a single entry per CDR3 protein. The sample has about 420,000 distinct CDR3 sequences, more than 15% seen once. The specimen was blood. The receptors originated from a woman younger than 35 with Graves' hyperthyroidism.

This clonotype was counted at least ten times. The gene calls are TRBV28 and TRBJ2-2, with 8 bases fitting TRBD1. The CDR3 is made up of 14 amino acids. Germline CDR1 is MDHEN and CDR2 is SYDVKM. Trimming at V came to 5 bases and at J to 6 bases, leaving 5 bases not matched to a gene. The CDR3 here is CASSRDRHPGELFF. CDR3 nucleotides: TGTGCCAGCAGTCGGGACAGGCATCCCGGGGAGCTGTTTTTT.

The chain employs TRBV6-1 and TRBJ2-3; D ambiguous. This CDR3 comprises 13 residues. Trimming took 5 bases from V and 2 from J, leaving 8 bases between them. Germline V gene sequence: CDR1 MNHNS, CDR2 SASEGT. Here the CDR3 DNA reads TGTGCCAGCAGTACCTGGGCCACAGATACGCAGTATTTT. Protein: CASSTWATDTQYF.

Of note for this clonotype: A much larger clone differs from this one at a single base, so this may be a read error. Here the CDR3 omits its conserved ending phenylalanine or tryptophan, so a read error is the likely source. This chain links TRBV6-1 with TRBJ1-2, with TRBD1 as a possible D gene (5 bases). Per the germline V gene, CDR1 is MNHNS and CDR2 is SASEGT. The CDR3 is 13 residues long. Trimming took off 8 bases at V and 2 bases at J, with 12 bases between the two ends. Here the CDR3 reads CASCKDINYGYTL. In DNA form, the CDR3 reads TGTGCCAGCTGCAAGGACATCAACTATGGCTACACCCTC.